This T cell receptor beta chain was retrieved from a study of spatial heterogeneity in lung cancer. Study results and caveats: One measure, the expanded intratumoral alpha and beta TCR count, tracked tumor mutation counts.

Looked up from germline, CDR1 is LGHNA and CDR2 is YSLEER. The CDR3 length is 14 residues. V gave up 1 base and J gave up 3 bases, with 6 bases separating them. At least ten counts were recorded for this clonotype. Its antigen is undetermined. The time point was: sample taken at primary tumor resection. Samples were obtained from some 70 donors, all untreated early-stage non-small cell lung cancer patients. Without sorting, whole RNA was sequenced from tumor, nontumor lung or frozen PBMC. Every TCR cDNA molecule bore its own unique molecular identifier. TCRdb reprocessed the 5' RACE reads via MiXCR and lists one record per CDR3 protein. The sample holds 18,000 or so distinct CDR3 sequences; roughly 7.3% are singletons and the top ten take around 20%.

Here the sequenced sample was lung tumor tissue, taken at surgery. This TCR came from a female donor with early-stage non-small cell lung cancer. The rearrangement links TRBV4-3 to TRBJ1-4; TRBD1 might be the D (5 bases). CDR3 amino acids: CASSQGGANEKLFF. CDR3 sequence (DNA): TGCGCCAGCAGCCAAGGAGGGGCTAATGAAAAACTGTTTTTT.